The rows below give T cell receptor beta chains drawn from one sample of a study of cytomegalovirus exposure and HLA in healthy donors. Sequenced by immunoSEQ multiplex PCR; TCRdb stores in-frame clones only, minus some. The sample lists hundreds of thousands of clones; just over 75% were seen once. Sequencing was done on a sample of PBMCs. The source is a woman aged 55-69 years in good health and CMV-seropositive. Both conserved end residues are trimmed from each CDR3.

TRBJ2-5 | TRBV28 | ASSSMGHAKQETQY
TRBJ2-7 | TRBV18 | ASSGGGILGEQY
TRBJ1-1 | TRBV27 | ASSLNRGRHVNTEAF
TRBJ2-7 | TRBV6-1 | ASSVEDRVNEQY
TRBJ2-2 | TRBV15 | ATSRPPGQGANTGELF
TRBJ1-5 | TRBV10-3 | AISESEEGQPQH
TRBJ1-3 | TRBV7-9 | ASSYTGAGNTIY
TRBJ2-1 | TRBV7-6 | ASSSRTGSDEQF
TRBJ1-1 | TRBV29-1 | SVDGGRGDTEAF
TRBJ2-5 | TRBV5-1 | ASRATSDGETQY
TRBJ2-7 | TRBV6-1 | AGLDRLTYEQY
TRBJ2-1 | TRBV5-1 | ASTSDSYNEQF
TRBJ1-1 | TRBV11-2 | ASSLGVGDTSTEAF
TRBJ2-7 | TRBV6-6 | ASSPGQGALGQY
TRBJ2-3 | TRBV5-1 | ASSSGLAVSTDTQY
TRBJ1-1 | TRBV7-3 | ASSAQTGGGTEAF
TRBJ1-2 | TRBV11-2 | ASSPRQGGYGYT
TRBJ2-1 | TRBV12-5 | ASGLRLAASSYNEQF
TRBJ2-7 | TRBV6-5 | ASTPIAGGREQY
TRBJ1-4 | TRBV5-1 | ASPDRGSEKLF
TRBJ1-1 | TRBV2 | ASSPGQGNTEAF
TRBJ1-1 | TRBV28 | ASSFRDRGRSTEAF
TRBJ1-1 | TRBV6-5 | ATTGQGTEAF
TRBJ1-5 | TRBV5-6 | ASSLYNGQGLNQPQH
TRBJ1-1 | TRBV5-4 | ASSTDTNTEAF
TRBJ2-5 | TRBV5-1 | ASSAHVGDSSYQETQY
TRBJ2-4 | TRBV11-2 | ASSSIQGSTGNSQY
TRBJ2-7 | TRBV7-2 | ASSLGRGGLAAYEQY
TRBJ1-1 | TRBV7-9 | ASSSQTDSEAF
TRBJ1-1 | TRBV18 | ASSQGGNTEAF
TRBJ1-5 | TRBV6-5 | ASSQGAAQPQH
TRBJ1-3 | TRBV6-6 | ASSPDNSGNTIY
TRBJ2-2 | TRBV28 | ASSLAGENTGELF
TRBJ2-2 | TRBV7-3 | ASRRDRNTGELF
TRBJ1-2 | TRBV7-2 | ASSLDEGLEGGYT
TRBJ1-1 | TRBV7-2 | ASSLRWATEAF
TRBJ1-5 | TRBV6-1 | ASRTGQGANQPQH
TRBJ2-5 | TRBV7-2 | ASSRQATQETQY
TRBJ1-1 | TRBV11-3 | ASSSDRDSEAF
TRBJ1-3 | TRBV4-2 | ASSQDRLGLGENTIY
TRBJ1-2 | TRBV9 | ASSATGVDGYT
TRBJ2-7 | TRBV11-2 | ASSLLDRGHEQY
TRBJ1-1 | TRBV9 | ASSGQGGLTEAF
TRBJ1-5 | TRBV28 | ASSWGTGEYQPQH
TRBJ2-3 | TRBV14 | ASSLPLAGGKDTQY
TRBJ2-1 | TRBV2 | ASTTYNEQF
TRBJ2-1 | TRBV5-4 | ASSQGLAGGEEQF
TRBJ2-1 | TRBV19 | ASTSGGAGNEQF